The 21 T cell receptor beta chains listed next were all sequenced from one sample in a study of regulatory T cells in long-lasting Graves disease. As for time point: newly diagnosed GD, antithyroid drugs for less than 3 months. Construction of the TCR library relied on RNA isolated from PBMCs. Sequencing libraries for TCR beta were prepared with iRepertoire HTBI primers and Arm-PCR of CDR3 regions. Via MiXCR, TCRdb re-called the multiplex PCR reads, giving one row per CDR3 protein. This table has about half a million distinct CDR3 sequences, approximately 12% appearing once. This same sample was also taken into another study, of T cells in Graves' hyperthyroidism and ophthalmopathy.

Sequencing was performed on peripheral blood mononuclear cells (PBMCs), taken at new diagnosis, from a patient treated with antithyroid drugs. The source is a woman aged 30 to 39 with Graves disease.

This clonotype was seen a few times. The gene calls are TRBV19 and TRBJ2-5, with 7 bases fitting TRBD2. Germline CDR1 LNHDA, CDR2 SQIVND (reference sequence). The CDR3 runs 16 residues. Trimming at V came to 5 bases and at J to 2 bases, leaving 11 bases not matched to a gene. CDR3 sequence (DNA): TGTGCCAGTAGTCCTCAAGCGGGGCTGTTGCAAGAGACCCAGTACTTC. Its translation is CASSPQAGLLQETQYF. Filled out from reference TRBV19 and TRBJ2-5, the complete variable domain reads DGGITQSPKYLFRKEGQNVTLSCEQNLNHDAMYWYRQDPGQGLRLIYYSQIVNDFQKGDIAEGYSVSREKKESFPLTVTSAQKNPTAFYLCASSPQAGLLQETQYFGPGTRLLVL.

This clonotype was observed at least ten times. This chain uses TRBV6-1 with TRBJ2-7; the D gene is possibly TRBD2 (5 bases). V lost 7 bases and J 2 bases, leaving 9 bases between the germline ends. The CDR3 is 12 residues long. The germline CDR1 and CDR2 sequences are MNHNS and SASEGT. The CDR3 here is CASNRDTYEQYF. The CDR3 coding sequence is TGTGCCAGCAACCGGGATACCTACGAGCAGTACTTC.

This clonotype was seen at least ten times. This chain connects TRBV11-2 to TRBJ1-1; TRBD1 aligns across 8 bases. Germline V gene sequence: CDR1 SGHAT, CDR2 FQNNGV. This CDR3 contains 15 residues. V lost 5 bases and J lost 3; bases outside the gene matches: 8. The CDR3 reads CASSLLQGEDTEAFF. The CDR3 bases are TGTGCCAGCAGCCTATTACAGGGGGAAGACACTGAAGCTTTCTTT.

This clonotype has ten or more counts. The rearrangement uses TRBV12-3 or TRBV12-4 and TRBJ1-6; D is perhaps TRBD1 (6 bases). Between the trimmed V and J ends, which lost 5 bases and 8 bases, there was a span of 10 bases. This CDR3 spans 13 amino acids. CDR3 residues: CASSMNRDSPLHF. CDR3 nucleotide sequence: TGTGCCAGCAGTATGAACAGGGATTCACCCCTCCACTTT.

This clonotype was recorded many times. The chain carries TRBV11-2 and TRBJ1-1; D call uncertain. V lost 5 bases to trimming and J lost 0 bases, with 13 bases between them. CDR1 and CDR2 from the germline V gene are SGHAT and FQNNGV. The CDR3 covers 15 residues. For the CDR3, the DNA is TGTGCCAGCAGCACGTTCGGACCAATGAACACTGAAGCTTTCTTT. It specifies CASSTFGPMNTEAFF.

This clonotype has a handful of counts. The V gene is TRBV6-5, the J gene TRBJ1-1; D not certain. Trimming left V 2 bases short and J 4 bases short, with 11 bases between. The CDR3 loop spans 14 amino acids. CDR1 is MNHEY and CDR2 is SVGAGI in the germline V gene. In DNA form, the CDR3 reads TGTGCCAGCAGTTACCGTGGGCCGTTCACTGAAGCTTTCTTT. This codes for CASSYRGPFTEAFF.

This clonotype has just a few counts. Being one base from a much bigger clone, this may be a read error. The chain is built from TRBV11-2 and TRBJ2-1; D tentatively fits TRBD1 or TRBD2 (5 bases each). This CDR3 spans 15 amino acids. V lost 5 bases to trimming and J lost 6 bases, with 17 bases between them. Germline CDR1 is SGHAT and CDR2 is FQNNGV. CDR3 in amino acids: CASSNNAGAGNEQFF. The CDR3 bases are TGTGCCAGCAGCAACAATGCCGGGGCGGGCAATGAGCAGTTCTTC.

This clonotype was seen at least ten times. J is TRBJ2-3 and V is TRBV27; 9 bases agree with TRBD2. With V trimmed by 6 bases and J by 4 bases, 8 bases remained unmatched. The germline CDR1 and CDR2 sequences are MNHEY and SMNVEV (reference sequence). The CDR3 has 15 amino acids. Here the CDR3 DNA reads TGTGCCAGCAGCTTTAGCGGGAGTTCGGCAGATACGCAGTATTTT. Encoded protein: CASSFSGSSADTQYF.

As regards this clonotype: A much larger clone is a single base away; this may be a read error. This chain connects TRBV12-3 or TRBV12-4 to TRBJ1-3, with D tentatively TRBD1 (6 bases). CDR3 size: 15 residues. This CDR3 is CASSTPWTEGNTIHF. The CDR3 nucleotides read TGTGCCAGCAGTACCCCCTGGACAGAAGGAAACACCATACATTTT.

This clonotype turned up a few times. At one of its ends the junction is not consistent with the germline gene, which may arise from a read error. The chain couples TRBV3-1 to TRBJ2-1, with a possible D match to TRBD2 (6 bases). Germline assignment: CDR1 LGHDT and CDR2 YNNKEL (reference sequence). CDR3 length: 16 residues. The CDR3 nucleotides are TGTGCCAGCAGCTCAAGGCCCGGGACTCTCTTACGTGAGCAGCTCTTC. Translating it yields CASSSRPGTLLREQLF.

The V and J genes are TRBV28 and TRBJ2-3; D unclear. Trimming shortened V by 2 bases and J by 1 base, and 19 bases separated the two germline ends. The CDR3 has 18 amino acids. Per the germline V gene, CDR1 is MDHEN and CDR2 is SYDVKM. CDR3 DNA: TGTGCCAGCAGTTTAAATGCGTTGCGATGGCGTGGCACAGATACGCAGTATTTT. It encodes CASSLNALRWRGTDTQYF. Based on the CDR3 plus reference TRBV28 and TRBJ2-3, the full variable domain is DVKVTQSSRYLVKRTGEKVFLECVQDMDHENMFWYRQDPGLGLRLIYFSYDVKMKEKGDIPEGYSVSREKKERFSLILESASTNQTSMYLCASSLNALRWRGTDTQYFGPGTRLTVL.

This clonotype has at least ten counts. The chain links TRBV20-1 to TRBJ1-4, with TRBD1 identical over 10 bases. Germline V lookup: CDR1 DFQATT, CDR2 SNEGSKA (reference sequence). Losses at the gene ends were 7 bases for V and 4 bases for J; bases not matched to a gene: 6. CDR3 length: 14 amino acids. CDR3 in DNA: TGCAGTGGAAGGGGACAGGGGTATAATGAAAAACTGTTTTTT. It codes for CSGRGQGYNEKLFF.

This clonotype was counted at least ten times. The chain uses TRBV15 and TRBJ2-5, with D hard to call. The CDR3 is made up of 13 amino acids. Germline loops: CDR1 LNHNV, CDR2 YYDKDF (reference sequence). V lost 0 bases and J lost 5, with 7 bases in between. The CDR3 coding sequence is TGTGCCACCAGCAGAGATTTGGGGGAGACCCAGTACTTC. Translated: CATSRDLGETQYF.

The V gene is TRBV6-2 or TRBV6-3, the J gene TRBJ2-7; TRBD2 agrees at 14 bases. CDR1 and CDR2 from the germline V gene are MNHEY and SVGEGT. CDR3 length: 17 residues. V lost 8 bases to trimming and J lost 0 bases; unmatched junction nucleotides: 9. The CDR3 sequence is CASQVGLAGGISYEQYF. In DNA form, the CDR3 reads TGTGCCAGCCAGGTCGGACTAGCGGGAGGAATCTCCTACGAGCAGTACTTC.

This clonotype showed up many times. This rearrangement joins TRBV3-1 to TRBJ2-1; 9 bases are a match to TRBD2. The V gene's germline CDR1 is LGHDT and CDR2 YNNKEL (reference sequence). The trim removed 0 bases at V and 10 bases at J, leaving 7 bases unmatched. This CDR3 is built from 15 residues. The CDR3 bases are TGTGCCAGCAGCCAAGACCTTCTAGCGGGATACGAGCAGTTCTTC. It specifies CASSQDLLAGYEQFF.

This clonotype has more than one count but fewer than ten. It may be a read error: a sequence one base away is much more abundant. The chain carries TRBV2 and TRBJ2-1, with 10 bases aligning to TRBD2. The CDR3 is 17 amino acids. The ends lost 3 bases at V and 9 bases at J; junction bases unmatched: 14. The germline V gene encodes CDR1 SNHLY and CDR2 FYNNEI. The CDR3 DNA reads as TGTGCCAGCAGTGAGCTAGCGGGAGACGGATCGGACAGTGAGCAGTTCTTC. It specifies CASSELAGDGSDSEQFF.

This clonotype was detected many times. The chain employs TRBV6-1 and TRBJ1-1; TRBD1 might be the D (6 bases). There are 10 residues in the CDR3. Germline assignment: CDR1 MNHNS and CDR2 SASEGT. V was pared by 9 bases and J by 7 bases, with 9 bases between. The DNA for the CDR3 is TGTGCCAGTCGACAGGATGAAGCTTTCTTT. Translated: CASRQDEAFF.

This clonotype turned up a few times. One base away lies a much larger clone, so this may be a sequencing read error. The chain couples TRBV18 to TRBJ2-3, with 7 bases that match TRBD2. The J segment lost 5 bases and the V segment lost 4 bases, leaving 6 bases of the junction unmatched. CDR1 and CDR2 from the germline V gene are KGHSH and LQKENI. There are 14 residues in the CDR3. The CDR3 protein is CASSLDLAEDTQYF. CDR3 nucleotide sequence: TGTGCCAGCTCACTGGACCTAGCGGAAGATACGCAGTATTTT.

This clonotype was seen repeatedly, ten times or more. CDR3 DNA: TGTGCCAGCAGCCCACTCCCCCTGAACACTGAAGCTTTCTTT. Translation gives CASSPLPLNTEAFF. The chain carries TRBV7-8 and TRBJ1-1; D ambiguous. The length of the CDR3 is 14 residues. V lost 5 bases, J lost 0 bases, and 10 bases lay in between. The germline V gene encodes CDR1 SGHVS and CDR2 FQNEAQ.

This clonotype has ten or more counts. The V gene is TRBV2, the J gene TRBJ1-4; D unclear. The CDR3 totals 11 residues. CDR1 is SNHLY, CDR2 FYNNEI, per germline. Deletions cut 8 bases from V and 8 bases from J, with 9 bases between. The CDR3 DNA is TGTGCCAGCTTATCGGGGGAAAAACTGTTTTTT. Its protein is CASLSGEKLFF.

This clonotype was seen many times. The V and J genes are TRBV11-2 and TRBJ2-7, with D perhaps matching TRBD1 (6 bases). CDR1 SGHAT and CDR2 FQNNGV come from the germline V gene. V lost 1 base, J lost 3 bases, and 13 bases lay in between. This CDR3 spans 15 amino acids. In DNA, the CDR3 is TGTGCCAGCAGCTTAGTGCAGGGGACGAGCTACGAGCAGTACTTC. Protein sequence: CASSLVQGTSYEQYF.